The rows below give T cell receptor beta chains drawn from one sample of a study of blood T cell repertoires in COVID-19. Sequenced by immunoSEQ multiplex PCR; TCRdb stores in-frame clones only, minus some. This table holds about 140,000 clones, approximately 89% found once. Sample: peripheral blood. The receptors originated from a man aged 60 to 69 with active or convalescent COVID-19. Each CDR3 is given with its conserved first and last residue. The D gene is left open where the match is weak. Size tells how often a clone was seen (once, few, many) or the class of an expanded clone, and some rows leave it out.

clone_size | j_call | d_call | v_call | cdr3_aa | cdr3_nt
. | TRBJ2-3 | TRBD1 | TRBV29-1 | CSVGTGRFDTQYF | TGCAGCGTTGGGACAGGACGGTTCGATACGCAGTATTTT
once | TRBJ2-7 | TRBD2 | TRBV28 | CASSATSGNSYEQYF | TGTGCCAGCAGTGCGACTAGCGGGAACTCCTACGAGCAGTACTTC
few | TRBJ2-1 | . | TRBV15 | CATSRDELPNYNEQFF | TGTGCCACCAGCAGAGATGAACTACCTAACTACAATGAGCAGTTCTTC
. | TRBJ1-1 | . | TRBV28 | CASSLLGAPNTEAFF | TGTGCCAGCAGTTTATTGGGGGCCCCGAACACTGAAGCTTTCTTT
. | TRBJ1-5 | . | TRBV6-6 | CASSYGGKGNQPQHF | TGTGCCAGCAGTTACGGGGGCAAGGGCAATCAGCCCCAGCATTTT
. | TRBJ1-2 | . | TRBV24-1 | CATSDPHRNYGYTF | TGTGCCACCAGTGATCCCCACAGGAACTATGGCTACACCTTC
. | TRBJ2-7 | . | TRBV27 | CASSLRRRQGKHEQYF | TGTGCCAGCAGTTTAAGAAGAAGGCAGGGGAAGCACGAGCAGTACTTC
. | TRBJ2-7 | TRBD1 | TRBV7-3 | CASSPGQHYEQYF | TGTGCCAGCAGCCCGGGACAGCACTACGAGCAGTACTTC
. | TRBJ2-3 | . | TRBV19 | CASSKELPPTGDTQYF | TGTGCCAGTAGTAAGGAACTCCCACCGACTGGAGATACGCAGTATTTT
. | TRBJ2-1 | TRBD2 | TRBV7-6 | CASSLTGGSSYNEQFF | TGTGCCAGCAGCTTAACCGGCGGGAGCTCCTACAATGAGCAGTTCTTC
. | TRBJ2-7 | TRBD2 | TRBV25-1 | CASSSAGGGIYEQYF | TGTGCCAGCAGTTCCGCCGGGGGGGGAATCTACGAGCAGTACTTC
. | TRBJ1-3 | . | TRBV6-5 | CASSSRGTGNTIYF | TGTGCCAGCAGTTCCAGGGGCACTGGAAACACCATATATTTT
. | TRBJ2-5 | TRBD2 | TRBV5-4 | CASSSTPDGGETQYF | TGTGCCAGCAGCTCAACCCCGGACGGGGGGGAGACCCAGTACTTC
. | TRBJ1-4 | TRBD1 | TRBV5-4 | CASSSQRTGTNEKLFF | TGTGCCAGCAGTTCGCAGAGGACAGGGACTAATGAAAAACTGTTTTTT
. | TRBJ1-3 | . | TRBV7-9 | CASSLVQAGNTIYF | TGTGCCAGCAGCTTAGTGCAGGCGGGAAACACCATATATTTT
. | TRBJ2-1 | TRBD2 | TRBV25-1 | CASSGWTSGRAGDEQFF | TGTGCCAGCAGTGGCTGGACTAGCGGGAGGGCAGGGGATGAGCAGTTCTTC
once | TRBJ1-1 | . | TRBV2 | CAEMRGASTEAFF | TGTGCCGAAATGCGAGGCGCGAGCACTGAAGCTTTCTTT
. | TRBJ2-7 | . | TRBV7-8 | CASSPPSTGTSSYEQYF | TGTGCCAGCAGCCCACCATCGACAGGAACAAGCTCCTACGAGCAGTACTTC
. | TRBJ2-3 | TRBD2 | TRBV7-3 | CASSPHRVTSGFTDTQYF | TGTGCCAGCAGCCCTCATCGAGTGACTAGCGGGTTCACAGATACGCAGTATTTT
. | TRBJ1-3 | . | TRBV4-3 | CASSQSGLSLSGNTIYF | TGCGCCAGCAGCCAATCGGGACTGTCATTATCTGGAAACACCATATATTTT
. | TRBJ2-7 | . | TRBV6-1 | CASSEAPPGTPSYEQYF | TGTGCCAGCAGTGAAGCTCCTCCAGGAACACCATCCTACGAGCAGTACTTC
once | TRBJ2-7 | . | TRBV7-2 | CASSPPGYSYEQYF | TGTGCCAGCAGCCCTCCAGGGTATTCCTACGAGCAGTACTTC
once | TRBJ2-7 | TRBD2 | TRBV30 | CAWGRLAGAGEQYF | TGTGCCTGGGGAAGACTAGCGGGAGCAGGGGAGCAGTACTTC
. | TRBJ2-7 | . | TRBV27 | CASRTNSYEQYF | TGTGCCAGCAGAACTAACTCCTACGAGCAGTACTTC
. | TRBJ2-5 | . | TRBV5-6 | CASSLGAVIQETQYF | TGTGCCAGCAGCTTAGGAGCGGTAATACAAGAGACCCAGTACTTC
. | TRBJ2-4 | TRBD2 | TRBV5-4 | CASSVRGGPKNIQYF | TGTGCCAGCAGCGTCCGGGGGGGCCCCAAAAACATTCAGTACTTC
. | TRBJ2-2 | TRBD2 | TRBV5-1 | CASSFGQPGLALNTGELFF | TGCGCCAGCAGCTTCGGACAACCGGGACTAGCCCTGAACACCGGGGAGCTGTTTTTT
. | TRBJ2-1 | TRBD2 | TRBV2 | CASRKREGSYNEQFF | TGTGCCAGCAGGAAGCGGGAGGGCTCCTACAATGAGCAGTTCTTC
. | TRBJ2-3 | TRBD2 | TRBV9 | CASSEGLAGSTDTQYF | TGTGCCAGCAGCGAGGGACTAGCGGGTAGCACAGATACGCAGTATTTT
once | TRBJ2-3 | TRBD2 | TRBV7-2 | CASSLRGLAGGIYTDTQYF | TGTGCCAGCAGCTTACGAGGACTAGCGGGAGGGATATACACAGATACGCAGTATTTT
. | TRBJ1-6 | . | TRBV7-2 | CASSLEQGGINSPLHF | TGTGCCAGCAGCTTAGAACAGGGAGGGATTAATTCACCCCTCCACTTT
. | TRBJ2-4 | . | TRBV7-6 | CASSLAGASKNIQYF | TGTGCCAGCAGCTTAGCGGGGGCGTCCAAAAACATTCAGTACTTC
. | TRBJ2-7 | . | TRBV12-3/TRBV12-4 | CASSLISYEQYF | TGTGCCAGCAGTCTTATCTCCTACGAGCAGTACTTC
. | TRBJ2-7 | TRBD2 | TRBV5-6 | CASSPFGSGRSEQYF | TGTGCCAGCAGCCCCTTTGGTAGCGGGAGATCCGAGCAGTACTTC
. | TRBJ1-2 | TRBD1 | TRBV30 | CAWSRDRDLGGYTF | TGTGCCTGGAGCAGGGACAGGGACCTAGGAGGCTACACCTTC
. | TRBJ1-1 | TRBD1 | TRBV18 | CASSLGTGGEAFF | TGTGCCAGCTCACTCGGGACAGGGGGTGAAGCTTTCTTT
. | TRBJ2-1 | TRBD2 | TRBV14 | CASSQRESYNEQFF | TGTGCCAGCAGCCAGCGGGAGTCCTACAATGAGCAGTTCTTC
. | TRBJ2-7 | . | TRBV9 | CASSPRFGSEQYF | TGTGCCAGCAGCCCAAGGTTTGGGAGCGAGCAGTACTTC
. | TRBJ2-2 | . | TRBV28 | CASVSPNTGELFF | TGTGCCAGCGTATCCCCGAACACCGGGGAGCTGTTTTTT
. | TRBJ2-6 | . | TRBV2 | CASTTRGSGANVLTF | TGTGCCAGCACTACCCGGGGGTCTGGGGCCAACGTCCTGACTTTC
once | TRBJ2-7 | TRBD1 | TRBV24-1 | CATSGTGSYEQYF | TGTGCCACCAGTGGGACAGGGTCCTACGAGCAGTACTTC
. | TRBJ2-1 | . | TRBV11-3 | CASSFNNYNEQFF | TGTGCCAGCAGCTTCAACAACTACAATGAGCAGTTCTTC
. | TRBJ2-3 | . | TRBV9 | CASSVGSLSTDTQYF | TGTGCCAGCAGCGTAGGGAGTTTGAGCACAGATACGCAGTATTTT
. | TRBJ1-5 | . | TRBV2 | CASSPGVPSNQPQHF | TGTGCCAGCTCTCCCGGGGTACCAAGCAATCAGCCCCAGCATTTT
. | TRBJ2-5 | . | TRBV27 | CASSFSRQYGETQYF | TGTGCCAGCAGTTTCTCTCGACAGTACGGCGAGACCCAGTACTTC
. | TRBJ2-1 | . | TRBV28 | CASSQGPYNEQFF | TGTGCCAGCAGTCAGGGGCCCTACAATGAGCAGTTCTTC
. | TRBJ2-7 | TRBD2 | TRBV4-1 | CASSRGLAGGYEQYF | TGCGCCAGCAGCCGGGGACTAGCGGGAGGTTACGAGCAGTACTTC
. | TRBJ2-7 | TRBD2 | TRBV19 | CASSIVTSGTEQYF | TGTGCCAGTAGTATAGTAACTAGCGGGACCGAGCAGTACTTC
. | TRBJ2-1 | TRBD2 | TRBV11-1 | CASSTSGSSYNEQFF | TGTGCCAGCAGCACTAGCGGGAGCTCCTACAATGAGCAGTTCTTC
. | TRBJ2-7 | TRBD2 | TRBV5-4 | CASSLVSSGSYEQYF | TGTGCCAGCAGCTTGGTTTCTAGCGGGAGCTACGAGCAGTACTTC
few | TRBJ1-2 | TRBD1 | TRBV30 | CAWSLTPTGGYTF | TGTGCCTGGAGCCTCACCCCGACAGGGGGCTACACCTTC
. | TRBJ1-2 | TRBD1 | TRBV2 | CASRQGEIAGYTF | TGTGCCAGCAGACAGGGGGAAATAGCTGGCTACACCTTC
. | TRBJ2-6 | TRBD2 | TRBV18 | CASSPRASGTGANVLTF | TGTGCCAGCTCACCCCGGGCTAGCGGGACTGGGGCCAACGTCCTGACTTTC
. | TRBJ2-7 | TRBD1 | TRBV10-3 | CAISESGTGVSYEQYF | TGTGCCATCAGTGAGTCCGGGACAGGGGTTTCCTACGAGCAGTACTTC
. | TRBJ2-1 | TRBD2 | TRBV28 | CASTGGAGGFYNEQFF | TGTGCCAGCACCGGGGGAGCGGGAGGTTTCTACAATGAGCAGTTCTTC
. | TRBJ2-7 | TRBD2 | TRBV20-1 | CSASRRENPYEQYF | TGCAGTGCTAGTCGGCGGGAGAATCCCTACGAGCAGTACTTC
. | TRBJ1-2 | TRBD1 | TRBV18 | CASSQQGINYGYTF | TGTGCCAGCTCACAACAGGGGATTAACTATGGCTACACCTTC